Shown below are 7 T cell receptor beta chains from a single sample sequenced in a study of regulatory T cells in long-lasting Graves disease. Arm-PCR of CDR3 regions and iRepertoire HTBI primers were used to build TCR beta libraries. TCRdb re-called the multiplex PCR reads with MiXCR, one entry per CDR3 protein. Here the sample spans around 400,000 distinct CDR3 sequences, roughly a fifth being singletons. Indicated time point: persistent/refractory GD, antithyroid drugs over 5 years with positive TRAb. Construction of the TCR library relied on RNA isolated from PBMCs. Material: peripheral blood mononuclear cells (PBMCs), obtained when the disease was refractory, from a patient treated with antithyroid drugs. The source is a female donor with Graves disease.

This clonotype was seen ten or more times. The CDR3 loop reads CASGLGLAGGNEQFF. The CDR3 coding sequence is TGTGCTAGTGGTTTGGGGCTAGCGGGAGGAAATGAGCAGTTCTTC. The chain carries TRBV12-5 and TRBJ2-1, with 11 bases fitting TRBD2. The CDR3 spans 15 residues. Germline V gene sequence: CDR1 LGHNT, CDR2 FRNRAP. Germline trimming cut 1 base from V and 7 bases from J; bases unmatched to any gene: 3. The whole variable domain, remainder taken from reference TRBV12-5 and TRBJ2-1, is DARVTQTPRHKVTEMGQEVTMRCQPILGHNTVFWYRQTMMQGLELLAYFRNRAPLDDSGMPKDRFSAEMPDATLATLKIQPSEPRDSAVYFCASGLGLAGGNEQFFGPGTRLTVL.

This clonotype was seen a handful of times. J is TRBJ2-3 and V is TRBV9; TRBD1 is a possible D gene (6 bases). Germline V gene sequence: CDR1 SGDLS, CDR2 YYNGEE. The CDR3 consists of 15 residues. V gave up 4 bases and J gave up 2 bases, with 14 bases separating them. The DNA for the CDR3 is TGTGCCAGCAGCCGGAGAGGACAGAACACAGATACGCAGTATTTT. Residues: CASSRRGQNTDTQYF. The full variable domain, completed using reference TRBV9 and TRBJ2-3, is DSGVTQTPKHLITATGQRVTLRCSPRSGDLSVYWYQQSLDQGLQFLIQYYNGEERAKGNILERFSAQQFPDLHSELNLSSLELGDSALYFCASSRRGQNTDTQYFGPGTRLTVL.

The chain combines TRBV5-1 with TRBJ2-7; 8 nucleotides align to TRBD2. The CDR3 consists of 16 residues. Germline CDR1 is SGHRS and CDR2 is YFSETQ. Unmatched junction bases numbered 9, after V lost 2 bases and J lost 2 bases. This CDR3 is CASSLQTSALTYEQYF. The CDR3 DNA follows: TGCGCCAGCAGCTTACAGACTAGCGCCTTAACCTACGAGCAGTACTTC.

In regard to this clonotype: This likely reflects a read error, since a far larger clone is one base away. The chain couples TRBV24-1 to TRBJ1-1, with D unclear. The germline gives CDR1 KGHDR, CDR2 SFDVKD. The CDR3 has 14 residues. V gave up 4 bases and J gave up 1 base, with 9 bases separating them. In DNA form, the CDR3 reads TGTGCCACCAGTGACGGTTCCTGGAACACTGAAGCTTTCTTT. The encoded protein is CATSDGSWNTEAFF.

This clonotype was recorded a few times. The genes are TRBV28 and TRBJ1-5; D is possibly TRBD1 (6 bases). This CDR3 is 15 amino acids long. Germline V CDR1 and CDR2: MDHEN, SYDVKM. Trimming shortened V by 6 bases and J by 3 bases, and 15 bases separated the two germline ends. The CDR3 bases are TGTGCCAGCAGCCAAGGCCGACAGGACAATCAGCCCCAGCATTTT. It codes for CASSQGRQDNQPQHF.

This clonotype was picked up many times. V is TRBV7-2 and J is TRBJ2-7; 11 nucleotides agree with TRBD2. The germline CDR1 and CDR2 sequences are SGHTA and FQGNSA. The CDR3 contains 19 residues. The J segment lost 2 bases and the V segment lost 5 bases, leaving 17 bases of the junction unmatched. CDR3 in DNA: TGTGCCAGCAGCATCCTAGCGGGAGGCCCGCTCGGTATCACCTACGAGCAGTACTTC. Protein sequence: CASSILAGGPLGITYEQYF.

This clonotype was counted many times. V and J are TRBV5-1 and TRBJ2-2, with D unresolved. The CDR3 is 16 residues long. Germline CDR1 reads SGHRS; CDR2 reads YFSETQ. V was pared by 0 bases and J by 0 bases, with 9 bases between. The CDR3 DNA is TGCGCCAGCAGCTTGGGTGGGATCCCGAACACCGGGGAGCTGTTTTTT. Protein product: CASSLGGIPNTGELFF.